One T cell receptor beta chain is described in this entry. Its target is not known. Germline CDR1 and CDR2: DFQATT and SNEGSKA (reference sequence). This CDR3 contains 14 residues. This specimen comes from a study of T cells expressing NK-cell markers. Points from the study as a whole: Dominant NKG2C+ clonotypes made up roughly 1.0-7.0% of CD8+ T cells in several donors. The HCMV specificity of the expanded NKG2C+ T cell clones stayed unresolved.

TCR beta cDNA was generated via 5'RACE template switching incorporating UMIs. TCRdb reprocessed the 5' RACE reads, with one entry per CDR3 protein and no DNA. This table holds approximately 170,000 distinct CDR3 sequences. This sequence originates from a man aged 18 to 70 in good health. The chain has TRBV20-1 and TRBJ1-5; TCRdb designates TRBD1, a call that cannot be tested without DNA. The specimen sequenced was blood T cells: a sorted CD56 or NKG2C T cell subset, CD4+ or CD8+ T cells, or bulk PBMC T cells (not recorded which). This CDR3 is CSARDRGMAQPQHF.